These T cell receptor beta chains were read from a single sample in a study of T cell clones after liver transplantation. Only in-frame clones appear in the TCRdb table, and some are missing; sequencing was by immunoSEQ multiplex PCR. The sample contains 15,000 or so clones, 82% of which appear only once. The sample in question was CD8+ T cells from blood, obtained about 50 months after liver transplant. Receptors were obtained from a human patient who received a liver transplant. Part of the T cell pool may stem from the graft donor. The CDR3 runs from the conserved cysteine through the conserved F or W.

J: TRBJ1-1; V: TRBV4-1; CDR3: CASSSYPGGTEAFF
J: TRBJ2-2; V: TRBV9; CDR3: CASSVSTTSGSNTGELFF
J: TRBJ2-1; V: TRBV4-1; CDR3: CASSQEAGETYNEQFF
J: TRBJ2-7; V: TRBV7-9; CDR3: CASSHLPGQGTYEQYF
J: TRBJ1-5; V: TRBV11-2; CDR3: CASSLRQGGNQPQHF
J: TRBJ2-7; V: TRBV7-8; CDR3: CASSPLHGQGGTYEQYF
J: TRBJ2-1; V: TRBV6-6; CDR3: CASRRLAENEQFF
J: TRBJ1-4; V: TRBV2; CDR3: CASISWTGGNEKLFF
J: TRBJ2-2; V: TRBV11-3; CDR3: CASSPDSGGPGELFF
J: TRBJ2-1; V: TRBV13; CDR3: CASSLSLAGIYNEQFF
J: TRBJ1-1; V: TRBV2; CDR3: CASSPDSEMNTEAFF
J: TRBJ2-7; V: TRBV9; CDR3: CASSVAQGGLVDEQYF
J: TRBJ2-5; V: TRBV27; CDR3: CASSSSPGTEKETQYF
J: TRBJ2-2; V: TRBV18; CDR3: CASSEELRDLTLTGELFF
J: TRBJ2-7; V: TRBV27; CDR3: CASRDRAEAQYF
J: TRBJ2-2; V: TRBV29-1; CDR3: CSVGGLAGVSNTGELFF
J: TRBJ2-3; V: TRBV7-6; CDR3: CASSHGSDTQYF
J: TRBJ1-5; V: TRBV19; CDR3: CASSRALYQPQHF
J: TRBJ2-4; V: TRBV28; CDR3: CASSLSKNIQYF
J: TRBJ2-1; V: TRBV7-9; CDR3: CASSLAGSYNEQFF
J: TRBJ2-2; V: TRBV6-1; CDR3: CASRTTSSHTGELFF
J: TRBJ2-5; V: TRBV27; CDR3: CASSEGPMAPLQDQETQYF
J: TRBJ2-7; V: TRBV14; CDR3: CASSQEGGQGVEYEQYF
J: TRBJ1-1; V: TRBV19; CDR3: CASSIWGAEAFF
J: TRBJ2-7; V: TRBV2; CDR3: CASSDPGDSDDF
J: TRBJ2-7; V: TRBV18; CDR3: CASSITGYHEQYF
J: TRBJ1-6; V: TRBV27; CDR3: CASSNHGREPRSPLHF
J: TRBJ1-5; V: TRBV2; CDR3: CASSEALRGVGQPQHF
J: TRBJ2-7; V: TRBV9; CDR3: CASSAAGTGPEQYF
J: TRBJ2-5; V: TRBV6-5; CDR3: CASSYSKDGQGQYF
J: TRBJ1-6; V: TRBV4-3; CDR3: CASSQSIWGGANPLHF
J: TRBJ1-5; V: TRBV7-8; CDR3: CASSLRQGPSLTQHF
J: TRBJ2-5; V: TRBV4-2; CDR3: CASSQALSSQETQYF
J: TRBJ2-5; V: TRBV18; CDR3: CASSPSSGGAGGETQYF
J: TRBJ2-1; V: TRBV11-2; CDR3: CASSFLGLAGGEQFF
J: TRBJ2-3; V: TRBV4-3; CDR3: CASSPYGRLGTDTQYF
J: TRBJ2-7; V: TRBV7-6; CDR3: CASSLTGGEQYF
J: TRBJ2-5; V: TRBV7-2; CDR3: CASSLLGLLETQYF
J: TRBJ1-2; V: TRBV7-8; CDR3: CASSSDWGDYGYTF